This T cell receptor (beta chain) was sequenced for a study of shared clonotypes between healthy human individuals. General study results and limits: Of the naive CD4 clonotypes, around 4.7% were shared across several donors. Sequencing of the sorted subsets was shown by rarefaction to be incomplete despite large depth.

Genomic DNA (from each subset) was split evenly across several immunoSEQ plates. Only in-frame clones appear in the TCRdb table, and some are missing; sequencing was by immunoSEQ multiplex PCR. This table holds 550,000 to 700,000 clones, around 73% found once. Every donor was a Caucasian adult from Nashville, Tennessee. This clone was observed many times. Antigen unknown. Germline CDR1 reads KGHSH; CDR2 reads LQKENI. The CDR3 loop spans 14 amino acids. Trimming removed 4 bases at V and 4 bases at J, with 12 bases between. The chain combines TRBV18 with TRBJ2-3, with TRBD2 as a possible D gene (6 bases). Sequencing was carried out using memory CD4+ T cells sorted from blood. The sample's subset: CD45RA-negative fraction. The TCR sequence derives from a woman aged 25 to 39 in good health. CDR3 in DNA: TGTGCCAGCTCACGAGAAGCGGGCGCAGATACGCAGTATTTT. It specifies CASSREAGADTQYF.